This T cell receptor (beta chain) originates from a study of vaccination and CD4 T cells after COVID-19. Study overall: The stimulating agents, overlapping spike peptides, came from SARS-CoV-2, HCoV-NL63, HCoV-OC43 and HCoV-229E. Whole-study findings and limits: Spike mono-reactivity marked 304 of 307 vaccine-specific clones in convalescent patients. The median proportion of reactive clones detected only post-vaccination in convalescent patients was around 86%.

Sequenced with the Oncomine TCR Beta short-read assay was DNA taken from cultured CD4+ T cells. MiXCR was run by TCRdb on the PCR reads, yielding one entry per CDR3 protein. The table lists 4,800 or so distinct CDR3 sequences, roughly 27% of them singletons, with 24% in the top ten. On this clonotype: Its antigen is undetermined.

Between the trimmed V and J ends, which lost 6 bases and 0 bases, there was a span of 17 bases. This CDR3 is 16 amino acids long. The germline V gene encodes CDR1 MNHEY and CDR2 SVGEGT. This sample's treatment: approximately 9-day PBMC culture with coronavirus spike peptide pools or control peptides (ViraFEST assay). This rearrangement joins TRBV6-2 or TRBV6-3 to TRBJ2-5; D possibly corresponds to TRBD2 (5 bases). This specimen consisted of CD4+ T cells from blood, cultured in vitro, obtained after SARS-CoV-2 vaccination. The origin of this receptor is a human donor who had recovered from COVID-19. In DNA, the CDR3 is TGTGCCAGCAGGTCGGCCGGACTCGCCGACCAAGAGACCCAGTACTTC. Protein product: CASRSAGLADQETQYF.